Described below is a single T cell receptor beta chain sequence and its context. Its antigen is not identified. The CDR3 covers 14 residues. The V end lost 0 bases, the J end lost 0 bases, and 6 bases lay between the germline ends. Per the germline V gene, CDR1 is SGHAT and CDR2 is FQNNGV. The PCR had 60 Vbeta and 13 Jbeta primers. The repertoire was sequenced with immunoSEQ multiplex PCR; TCRdb's copy has only in-frame clones and lacks some. The table lists about 270,000 clones, roughly 70% of them singletons. The data derive from a study of cytomegalovirus exposure and HLA in healthy donors. Study-wide findings and caveats: In a later analysis, at a false discovery rate of 0.05, 16,951 TCR beta sequences matched HLA alleles. Accurate prediction of most subjects' HLA-A and HLA-B alleles from TCR beta sequences was reported.

The sequencing input was PBMCs. This chain connects TRBV11-2 to TRBJ2-7; D not certain. The sequence was obtained from a female donor in good health and CMV-seronegative. The DNA of the CDR3 is TGTGCCAGCAGCTTAGAACTCCGCTCCTACGAGCAGTACTTC. Translated: CASSLELRSYEQYF.